These 5 T cell receptor beta chains were sequenced from one sample in a study of cytomegalovirus exposure and HLA in healthy donors. PCR amplification relied on 60 Vbeta primers (plus 13 Jbeta primers). Assay used: immunoSEQ multiplex PCR; TCRdb lists only in-frame clones, some missing. The sample lists roughly 97,000 clones, 10% seen once, with 5.5% to 7.5% in the top ten. The sample was PBMCs. The receptor source for this set is a man aged 35 to 55 in good health and CMV-seropositive.

This chain connects TRBV27 to TRBJ2-7, with D unresolved. The CDR3 is 10 amino acids. Trimming pared 2 bases from V and 6 bases from J, leaving 2 bases between. Germline V CDR1 and CDR2: MNHEY, SMNVEV (reference sequence). CDR3 sequence: CASSLREQYF. The DNA for the CDR3 is TGTGCCAGCAGTTTACGCGAGCAGTACTTC.

The chain has TRBV25-1 and TRBJ2-1; D is undetermined. Germline lookup yields CDR1 MGHDK and CDR2 SYGVNS. This CDR3 has 14 residues. Trimming left V 5 bases short and J 4 bases short, with 12 bases between. The DNA of the CDR3 is TGTGCCAGCAGTCGAGGATGGAGTTACAATGAGCAGTTCTTC. It encodes CASSRGWSYNEQFF. Variable domain in full (rest from reference TRBV25-1 and TRBJ2-1): EADIYQTPRYLVIGTGKKITLECSQTMGHDKMYWYQQDPGMELHLIHYSYGVNSTEKGDLSSESTVSRIRTEHFPLTLESARPSHTSQYLCASSRGWSYNEQFFGPGTRLTVL.

This clone was seen only a few times. The rearrangement uses TRBV12-5 and TRBJ2-7, with TRBD2 identical over 13 bases. Germline V gives CDR1 LGHNT, CDR2 FRNRAP. V was pared by 2 bases and J by 2 bases, with 3 bases of the junction left unmatched. The CDR3 totals 16 residues. This chain's CDR3 is CASGLRLAGGTYEQYF. As DNA, the CDR3 is TGTGCTAGTGGTTTGAGACTAGCGGGAGGTACCTACGAGCAGTACTTC.

This clone was observed a handful of times. This chain links TRBV18 with TRBJ2-1; TRBD2 agrees at 13 bases. This CDR3 region has 15 residues. Trimming removed 2 bases from V and 8 bases from J; junction bases left unmatched: 3. The germline V gene has CDR1 KGHSH and CDR2 LQKENI. In DNA, the CDR3 is TGTGCCAGCTCACCAGGGACTAGCGGGAACGATGAGCAGTTCTTC. Its translation is CASSPGTSGNDEQFF.

This clone was counted only a few times. DNA for the CDR3: TGTGCCAGCAGTTTATTGTGGACAGCCACCGGGGAGCTGTTTTTT. Protein: CASSLLWTATGELFF. The genes are TRBV28 and TRBJ2-2; D is perhaps TRBD1 (6 bases). The V end was cut by 1 base, the J end by 4 bases, with 10 bases between. Looked up from germline, CDR1 is MDHEN and CDR2 is SYDVKM. The CDR3 covers 15 residues.